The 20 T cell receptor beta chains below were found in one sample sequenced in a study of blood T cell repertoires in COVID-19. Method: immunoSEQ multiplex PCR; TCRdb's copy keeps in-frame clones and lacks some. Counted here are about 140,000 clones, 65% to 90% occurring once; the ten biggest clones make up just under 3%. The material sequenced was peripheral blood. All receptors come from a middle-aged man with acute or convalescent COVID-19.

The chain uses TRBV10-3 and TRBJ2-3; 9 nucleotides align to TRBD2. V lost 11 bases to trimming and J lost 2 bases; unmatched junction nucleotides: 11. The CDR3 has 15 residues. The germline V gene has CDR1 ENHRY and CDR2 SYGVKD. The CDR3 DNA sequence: TGTGCCGCCGGAGCTAGCGGGGTGAACACAGATACGCAGTATTTT. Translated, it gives CAAGASGVNTDTQYF.

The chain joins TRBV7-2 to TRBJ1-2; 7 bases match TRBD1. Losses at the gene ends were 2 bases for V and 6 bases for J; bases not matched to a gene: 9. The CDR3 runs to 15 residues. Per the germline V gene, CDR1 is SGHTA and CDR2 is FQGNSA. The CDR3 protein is CASSLSGTASNGYTF. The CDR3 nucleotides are TGTGCCAGCAGCTTATCCGGGACAGCCTCCAATGGCTACACCTTC.

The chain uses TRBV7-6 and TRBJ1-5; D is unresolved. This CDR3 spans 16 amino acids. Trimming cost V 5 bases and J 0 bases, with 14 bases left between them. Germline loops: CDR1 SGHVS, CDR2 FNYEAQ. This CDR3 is CASSPGGGSSNQPQHF. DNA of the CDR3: TGTGCCAGCAGCCCCGGTGGCGGGAGTAGCAATCAGCCCCAGCATTTT.

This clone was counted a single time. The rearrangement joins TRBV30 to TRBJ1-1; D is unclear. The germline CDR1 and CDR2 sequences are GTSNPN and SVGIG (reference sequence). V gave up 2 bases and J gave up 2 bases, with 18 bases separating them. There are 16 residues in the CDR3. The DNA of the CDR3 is TGTGCCTGGAGTATTATGAAACGGGTACGAAACACTGAAGCTTTCTTT. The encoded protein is CAWSIMKRVRNTEAFF.

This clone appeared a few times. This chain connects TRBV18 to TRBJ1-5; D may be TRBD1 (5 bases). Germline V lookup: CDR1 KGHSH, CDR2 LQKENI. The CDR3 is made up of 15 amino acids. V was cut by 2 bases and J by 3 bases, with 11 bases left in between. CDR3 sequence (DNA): TGTGCCAGCTCACCAAGACAGCTAAACAATCAGCCCCAGCATTTT. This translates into CASSPRQLNNQPQHF.

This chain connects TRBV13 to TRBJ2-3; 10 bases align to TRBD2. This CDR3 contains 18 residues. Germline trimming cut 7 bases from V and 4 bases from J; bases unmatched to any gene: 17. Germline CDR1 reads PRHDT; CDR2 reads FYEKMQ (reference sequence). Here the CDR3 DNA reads TGTGCCAGCACCCCTCCCCGGAGCGGGGGGGCTGAGGCAGATACGCAGTATTTT. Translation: CASTPPRSGGAEADTQYF.

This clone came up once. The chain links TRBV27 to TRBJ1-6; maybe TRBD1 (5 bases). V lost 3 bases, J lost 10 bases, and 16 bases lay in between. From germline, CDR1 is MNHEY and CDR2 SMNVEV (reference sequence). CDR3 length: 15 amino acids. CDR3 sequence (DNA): TGTGCCAGCAGTTTGGGGCCGAACAGCGGGTCACCCCTCCACTTT. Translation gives CASSLGPNSGSPLHF.

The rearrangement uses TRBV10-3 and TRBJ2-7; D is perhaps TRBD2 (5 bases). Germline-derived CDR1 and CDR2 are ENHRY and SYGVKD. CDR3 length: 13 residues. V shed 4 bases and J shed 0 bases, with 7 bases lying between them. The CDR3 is CAISVGSSYEQYF. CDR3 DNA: TGTGCCATCAGTGTAGGGAGCTCCTACGAGCAGTACTTC.

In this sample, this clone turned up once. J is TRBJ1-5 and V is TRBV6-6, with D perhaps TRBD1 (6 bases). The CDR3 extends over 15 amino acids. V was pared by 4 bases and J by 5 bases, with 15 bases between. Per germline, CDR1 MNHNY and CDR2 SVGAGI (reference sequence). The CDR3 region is CASSSGQTNYQPQHF. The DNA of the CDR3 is TGTGCCAGCAGTTCTGGACAGACAAACTATCAGCCCCAGCATTTT.

DNA for the CDR3: TGTGCCAGCTCCCCCGGGACTAGAGGAGAGACCCAGTACTTC. Translation gives CASSPGTRGETQYF. The V call is TRBV18, the J call TRBJ2-5; 8 bases map to TRBD2. The CDR3 consists of 14 residues. V shed 6 bases and J 4 bases; nucleotides not matched to a gene: 7. Looked up from germline, CDR1 is KGHSH and CDR2 is LQKENI.

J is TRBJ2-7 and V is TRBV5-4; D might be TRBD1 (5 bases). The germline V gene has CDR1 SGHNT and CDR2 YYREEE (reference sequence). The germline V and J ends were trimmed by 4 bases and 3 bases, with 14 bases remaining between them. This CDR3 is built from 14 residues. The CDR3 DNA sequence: TGTGCCAGCAGCGGGCGTGGGCAGGGCTACGAGCAGTACTTC. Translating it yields CASSGRGQGYEQYF.

The DNA of the CDR3 is TGTGCCAGCAGCGAGAAAACAGGGTTTAACACTGAAGCTTTCTTT. Its translation: CASSEKTGFNTEAFF. The rearrangement uses TRBV11-3 and TRBJ1-1; a weak D match, TRBD1 (6 bases). This CDR3 has 15 amino acids. Germline values: CDR1 SGHNT, CDR2 YENEEA. The V and J ends lost 5 bases and 2 bases respectively, with 15 bases between them.

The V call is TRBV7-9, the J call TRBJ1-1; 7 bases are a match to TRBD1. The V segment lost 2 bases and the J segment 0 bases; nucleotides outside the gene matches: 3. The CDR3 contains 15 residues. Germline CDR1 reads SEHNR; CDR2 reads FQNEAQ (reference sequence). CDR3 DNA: TGTGCCAGCAGCTTACTAGGACAGGTGAACACTGAAGCTTTCTTT. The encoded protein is CASSLLGQVNTEAFF.

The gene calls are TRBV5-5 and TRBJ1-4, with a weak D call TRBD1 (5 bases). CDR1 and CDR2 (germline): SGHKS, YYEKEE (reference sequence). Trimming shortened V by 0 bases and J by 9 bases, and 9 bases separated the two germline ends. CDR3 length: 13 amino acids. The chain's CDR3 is CASSLGGGKKLFF. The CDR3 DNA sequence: TGTGCCAGCAGCTTGGGCGGGGGGAAAAAACTGTTTTTT.

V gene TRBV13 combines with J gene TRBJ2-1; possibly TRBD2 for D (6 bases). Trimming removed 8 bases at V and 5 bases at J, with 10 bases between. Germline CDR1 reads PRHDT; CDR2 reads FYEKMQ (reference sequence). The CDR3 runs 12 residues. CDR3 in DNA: TGTGCCAGCCCCGGGGGTGACAATGAGCAGTTCTTC. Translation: CASPGGDNEQFF.

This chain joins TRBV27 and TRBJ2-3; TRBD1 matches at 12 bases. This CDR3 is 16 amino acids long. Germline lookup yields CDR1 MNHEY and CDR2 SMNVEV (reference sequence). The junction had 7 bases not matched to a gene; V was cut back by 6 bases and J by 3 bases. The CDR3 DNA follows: TGTGCCAGCAGGATACCGGGACAGGGGGCAACAGATACGCAGTATTTT. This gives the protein CASRIPGQGATDTQYF.

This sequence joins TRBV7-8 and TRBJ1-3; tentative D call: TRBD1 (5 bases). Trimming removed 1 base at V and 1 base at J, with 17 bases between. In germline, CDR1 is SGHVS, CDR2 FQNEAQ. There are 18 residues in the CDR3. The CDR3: CASSLGMLGVGSGNTIYF. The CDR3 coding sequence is TGTGCCAGCAGCTTAGGGATGCTAGGGGTTGGGTCTGGAAACACCATATATTTT.

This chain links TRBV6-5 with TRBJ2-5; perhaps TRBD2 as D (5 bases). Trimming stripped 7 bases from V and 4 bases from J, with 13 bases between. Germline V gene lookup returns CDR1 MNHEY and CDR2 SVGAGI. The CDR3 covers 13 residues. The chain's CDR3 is CASIRSGSETQYF. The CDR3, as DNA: TGTGCCAGCATTCGCAGCGGCTCAGAGACCCAGTACTTC.

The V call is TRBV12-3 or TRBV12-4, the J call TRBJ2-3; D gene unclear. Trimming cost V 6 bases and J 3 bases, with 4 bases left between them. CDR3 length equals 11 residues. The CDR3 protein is CASSHTDTQYF. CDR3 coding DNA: TGTGCCAGCAGCCATACAGATACGCAGTATTTT.

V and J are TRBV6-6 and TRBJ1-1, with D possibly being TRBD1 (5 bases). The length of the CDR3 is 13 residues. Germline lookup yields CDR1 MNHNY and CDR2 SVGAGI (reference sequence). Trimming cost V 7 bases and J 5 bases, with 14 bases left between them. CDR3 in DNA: TGTGCCAGCACAGGGCACGAGTTGACTGAAGCTTTCTTT. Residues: CASTGHELTEAFF.